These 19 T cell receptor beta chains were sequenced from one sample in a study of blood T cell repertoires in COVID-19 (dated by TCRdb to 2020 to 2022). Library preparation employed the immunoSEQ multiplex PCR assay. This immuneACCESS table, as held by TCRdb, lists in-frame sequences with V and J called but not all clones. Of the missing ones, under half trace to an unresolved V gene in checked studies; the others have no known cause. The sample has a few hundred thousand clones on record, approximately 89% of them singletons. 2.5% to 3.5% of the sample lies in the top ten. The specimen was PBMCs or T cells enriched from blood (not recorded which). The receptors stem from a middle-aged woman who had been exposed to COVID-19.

CDR3 residues: CASSYGRGEGNQPQHF. For the CDR3, the DNA is TGTGCCAGCAGTTACGGCCGGGGTGAAGGCAATCAGCCCCAGCATTTT. V gene TRBV6-2 or TRBV6-3 combines with J gene TRBJ1-5; D unresolved. V lost 2 bases to trimming and J lost 2 bases, with 13 bases between them. CDR1 is MNHEY, CDR2 SVGEGT, per germline. CDR3 length: 16 amino acids.

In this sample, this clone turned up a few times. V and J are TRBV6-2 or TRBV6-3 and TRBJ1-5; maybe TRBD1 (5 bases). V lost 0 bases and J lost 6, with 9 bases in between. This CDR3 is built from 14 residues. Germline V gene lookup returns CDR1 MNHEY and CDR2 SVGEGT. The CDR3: CASSYSRGGQPQHF. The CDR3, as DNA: TGTGCCAGCAGTTACTCTAGGGGTGGTCAGCCCCAGCATTTT.

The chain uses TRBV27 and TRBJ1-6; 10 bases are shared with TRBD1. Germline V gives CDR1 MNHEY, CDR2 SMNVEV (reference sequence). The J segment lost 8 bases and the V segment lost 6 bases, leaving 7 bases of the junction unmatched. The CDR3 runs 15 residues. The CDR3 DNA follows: TGTGCCAGCAGCCGGATCGGACAGGGGGATTCACCCCTCCACTTT. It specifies CASSRIGQGDSPLHF.

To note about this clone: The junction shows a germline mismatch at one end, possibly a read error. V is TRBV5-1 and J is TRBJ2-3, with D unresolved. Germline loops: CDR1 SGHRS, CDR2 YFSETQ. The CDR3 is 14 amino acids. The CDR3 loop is CASSPTGSTDTQYF. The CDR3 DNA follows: TGTGCCAGCAGCCCGACGGGTAGCACAGATACGCAGTATTTT.

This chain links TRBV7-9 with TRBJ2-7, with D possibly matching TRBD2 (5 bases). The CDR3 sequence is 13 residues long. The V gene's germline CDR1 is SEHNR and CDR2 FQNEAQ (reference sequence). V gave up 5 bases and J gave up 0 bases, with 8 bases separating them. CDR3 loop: CASSEGSSYEQYF. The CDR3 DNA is TGTGCCAGCAGCGAGGGTAGCTCCTACGAGCAGTACTTC.

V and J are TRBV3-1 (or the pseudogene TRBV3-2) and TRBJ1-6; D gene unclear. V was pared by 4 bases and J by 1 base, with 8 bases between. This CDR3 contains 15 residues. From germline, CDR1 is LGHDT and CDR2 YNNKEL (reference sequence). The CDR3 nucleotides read TGTGCCAGCAGCCCCACGGGGTCCTATAATTCACCCCTCCACTTT. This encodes CASSPTGSYNSPLHF.

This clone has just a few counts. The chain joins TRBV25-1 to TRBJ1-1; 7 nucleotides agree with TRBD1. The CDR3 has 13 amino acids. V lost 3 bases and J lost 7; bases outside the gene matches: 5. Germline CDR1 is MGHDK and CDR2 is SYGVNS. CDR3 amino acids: CASSDSGTVEAFF. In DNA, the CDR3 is TGTGCCAGCAGTGACTCCGGGACAGTTGAAGCTTTCTTT.

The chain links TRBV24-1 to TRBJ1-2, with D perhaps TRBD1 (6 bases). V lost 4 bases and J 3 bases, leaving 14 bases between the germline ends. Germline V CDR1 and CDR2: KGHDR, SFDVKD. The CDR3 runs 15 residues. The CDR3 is CATSEARGGDYGYTF. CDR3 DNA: TGTGCCACCAGTGAAGCAAGAGGGGGTGACTATGGCTACACCTTC.

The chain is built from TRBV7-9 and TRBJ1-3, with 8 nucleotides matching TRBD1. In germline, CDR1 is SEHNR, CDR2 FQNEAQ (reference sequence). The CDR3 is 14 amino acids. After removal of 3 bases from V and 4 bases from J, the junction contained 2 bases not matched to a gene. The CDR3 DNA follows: TGTGCCAGCAGCTTGGACAGGGAGGGAAACACCATATATTTT. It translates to CASSLDREGNTIYF.

CDR3 residues: CASSPADRGGYGYTF. DNA of the CDR3: TGTGCCAGCAGCCCTGCCGACAGGGGTGGCTATGGCTACACCTTC. The chain combines TRBV16 with TRBJ1-2; 8 bases are a match to TRBD1. Germline V gene lookup returns CDR1 KGHSY and CDR2 FQNENV. J was trimmed by 4 bases and V by 4 bases; bases with no gene match: 8. CDR3 length equals 15 residues. Full variable domain (outside the CDR3, taken from reference TRBV16 and TRBJ1-2): GEEVAQTPKHLVRGEGQKAKLYCAPIKGHSYVFWYQQVLKNEFKFLISFQNENVFDETGMPKERFSAKCLPNSPCSLEIQATKLEDSAVYFCASSPADRGGYGYTFGSGTRLTVV.

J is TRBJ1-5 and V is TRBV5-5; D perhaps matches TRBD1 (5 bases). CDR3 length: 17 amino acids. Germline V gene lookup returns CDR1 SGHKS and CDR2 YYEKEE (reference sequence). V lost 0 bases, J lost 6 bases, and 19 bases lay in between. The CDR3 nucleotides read TGTGCCAGCAGCTTGGCCGGATGGGGGGGTTCGGGTCAGCCCCAGCATTTT. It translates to CASSLAGWGGSGQPQHF.

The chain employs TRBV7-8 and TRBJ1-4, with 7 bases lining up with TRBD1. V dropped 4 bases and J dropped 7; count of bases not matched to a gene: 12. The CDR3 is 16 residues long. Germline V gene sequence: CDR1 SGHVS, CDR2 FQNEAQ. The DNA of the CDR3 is TGTGCCAGCAGCTCGAGGACAGGAGGGCGCGGTGAAAAACTGTTTTTT. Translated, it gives CASSSRTGGRGEKLFF.

The CDR3 loop reads CASSERSGPPDTQYF. The CDR3 DNA is TGTGCCAGCAGTGAAAGATCGGGTCCACCAGATACGCAGTATTTT. The chain employs TRBV2 and TRBJ2-3, with D unresolved. The CDR3 sequence is 15 residues long. V was cut by 2 bases and J by 4 bases, with 13 bases left in between. Germline-derived CDR1 and CDR2 are SNHLY and FYNNEI.

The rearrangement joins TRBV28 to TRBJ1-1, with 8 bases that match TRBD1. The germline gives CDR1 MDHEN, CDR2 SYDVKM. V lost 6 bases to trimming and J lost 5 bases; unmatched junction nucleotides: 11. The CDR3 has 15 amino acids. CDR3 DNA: TGTGCCAGCAGAATCATTGGACAGGGCTGGACTGAAGCTTTCTTT. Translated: CASRIIGQGWTEAFF.

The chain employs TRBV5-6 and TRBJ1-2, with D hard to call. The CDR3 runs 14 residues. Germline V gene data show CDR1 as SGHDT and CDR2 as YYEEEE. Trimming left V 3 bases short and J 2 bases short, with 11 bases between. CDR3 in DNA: TGTGCCAGCAGCTCACAGACCCGCAACTATGGCTACACCTTC. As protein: CASSSQTRNYGYTF.

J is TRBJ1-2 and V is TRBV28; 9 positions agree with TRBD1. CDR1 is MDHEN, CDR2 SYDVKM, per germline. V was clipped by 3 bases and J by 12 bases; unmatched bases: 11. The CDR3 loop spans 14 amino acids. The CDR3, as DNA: TGTGCCAGCAGTTTCTCGGGTGAACAGGGGGCCCACACCTTC. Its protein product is CASSFSGEQGAHTF.

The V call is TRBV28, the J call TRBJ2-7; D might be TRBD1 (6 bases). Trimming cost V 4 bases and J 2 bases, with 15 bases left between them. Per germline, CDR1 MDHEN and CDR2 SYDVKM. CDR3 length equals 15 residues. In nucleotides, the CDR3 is TGTGCCAGCAGTTCCGCCGGGACACCCCCCTACGAGCAGTACGTC. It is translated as CASSSAGTPPYEQYV.

CDR3 region: CATSIYTEAFF. CDR3 coding DNA: TGTGCCACCAGCATATACACTGAAGCTTTCTTT. The chain couples TRBV15 to TRBJ1-1; no clear D gene. Trimming cost V 4 bases and J 3 bases, with 3 bases left between them. The CDR3 covers 11 residues. Germline CDR1 LNHNV, CDR2 YYDKDF (reference sequence).

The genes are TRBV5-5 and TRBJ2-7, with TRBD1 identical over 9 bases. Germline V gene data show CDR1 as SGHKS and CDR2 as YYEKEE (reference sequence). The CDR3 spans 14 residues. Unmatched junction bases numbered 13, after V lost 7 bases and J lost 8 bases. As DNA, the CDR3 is TGTGCCAGCTCTCCGAGGACAGGGGAAAGTCAGCAGTACTTC. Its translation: CASSPRTGESQQYF.